This TCR beta chain was sequenced in a study of blood T cell repertoires in COVID-19. Study-wide background: The samples span acute and convalescent COVID-19 from the United States, Italy and Spain. PBMCs, B-cell-depleted T cells, or T cells were the source of the cDNA or gDNA that made up the material.

This clone has a single count. Original methodology: Amplification of reference gene primers provided the estimated nucleated cell counts. The protocol was immunoSEQ multiplex PCR, while the TCRdb copy is restricted to in-frame clones and leaves out a portion. Clone size and the V and J calls come from that table; the DNA yielded D and trimming. The sample carries about 35,000 clones, about 89% recorded once. The CDR3 length is 18 residues. The V gene's germline CDR1 is LNHDA and CDR2 SQIVND (reference sequence). The V segment lost 3 bases and the J segment 2 bases; nucleotides outside the gene matches: 10.

V is TRBV19 and J is TRBJ2-3; 11 bases match TRBD2. This sequence was found in a man older than 75 with active COVID-19. The specimen sequenced was peripheral blood. The CDR3 loop reads CASSMGLAAFYSTDTQYF. The CDR3 DNA follows: TGTGCCAGTAGTATGGGACTAGCGGCCTTTTATTCCACAGATACGCAGTATTTT.